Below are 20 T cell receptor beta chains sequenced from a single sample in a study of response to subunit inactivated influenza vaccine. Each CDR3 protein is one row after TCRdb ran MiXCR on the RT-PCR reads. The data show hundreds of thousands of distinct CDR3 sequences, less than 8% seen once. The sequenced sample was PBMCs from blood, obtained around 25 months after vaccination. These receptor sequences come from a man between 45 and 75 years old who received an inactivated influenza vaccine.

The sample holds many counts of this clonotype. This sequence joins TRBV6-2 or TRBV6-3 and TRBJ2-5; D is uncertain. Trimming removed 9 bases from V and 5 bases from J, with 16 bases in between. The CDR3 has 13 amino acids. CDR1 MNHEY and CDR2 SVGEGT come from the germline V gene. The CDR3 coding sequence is TGTGCCAGTCACGACCAACGAAGGGAGACCCAGTACTTC. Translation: CASHDQRRETQYF.

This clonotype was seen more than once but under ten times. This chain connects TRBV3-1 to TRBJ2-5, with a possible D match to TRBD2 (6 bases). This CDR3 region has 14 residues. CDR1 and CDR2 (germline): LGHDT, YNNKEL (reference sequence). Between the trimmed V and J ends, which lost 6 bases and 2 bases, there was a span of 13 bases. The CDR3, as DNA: TGTGCCAGCAGTTCCACAGCGGGTCAAGAGACCCAGTACTTC. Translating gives CASSSTAGQETQYF.

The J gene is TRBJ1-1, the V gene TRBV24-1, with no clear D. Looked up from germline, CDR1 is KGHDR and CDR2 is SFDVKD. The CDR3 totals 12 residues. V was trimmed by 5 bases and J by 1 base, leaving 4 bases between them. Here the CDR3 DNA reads TGTGCCACCAGTGGAGCGAACACTGAAGCTTTCTTT. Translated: CATSGANTEAFF.

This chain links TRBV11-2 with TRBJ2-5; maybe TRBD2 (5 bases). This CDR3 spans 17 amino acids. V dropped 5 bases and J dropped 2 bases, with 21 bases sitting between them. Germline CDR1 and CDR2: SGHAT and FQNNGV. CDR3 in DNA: TGTGCCAGCAGCCCCGATCCTAACGTGGCGGGTCAAGAGACCCAGTACTTC. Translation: CASSPDPNVAGQETQYF. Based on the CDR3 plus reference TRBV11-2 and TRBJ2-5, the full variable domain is EAGVAQSPRYKIIEKRQSVAFWCNPISGHATLYWYQQILGQGPKLLIQFQNNGVVDDSQLPKDRFSAERLKGVDSTLKIQPAKLEDSAVYLCASSPDPNVAGQETQYFGPGTRLLVL.

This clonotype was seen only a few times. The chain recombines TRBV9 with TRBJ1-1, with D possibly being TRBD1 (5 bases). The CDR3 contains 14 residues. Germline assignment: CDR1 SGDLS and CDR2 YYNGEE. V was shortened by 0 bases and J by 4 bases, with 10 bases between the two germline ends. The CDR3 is CASSVDQGSTEAFF. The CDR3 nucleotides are TGTGCCAGCAGCGTAGATCAGGGTTCCACTGAAGCTTTCTTT.

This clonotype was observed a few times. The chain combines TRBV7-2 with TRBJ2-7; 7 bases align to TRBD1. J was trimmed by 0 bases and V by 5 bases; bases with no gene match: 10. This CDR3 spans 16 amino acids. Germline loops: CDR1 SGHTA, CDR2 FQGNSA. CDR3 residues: CASSEKTGWSSYEQYF. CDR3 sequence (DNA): TGTGCCAGCAGCGAAAAGACAGGGTGGAGCTCCTACGAGCAGTACTTC.

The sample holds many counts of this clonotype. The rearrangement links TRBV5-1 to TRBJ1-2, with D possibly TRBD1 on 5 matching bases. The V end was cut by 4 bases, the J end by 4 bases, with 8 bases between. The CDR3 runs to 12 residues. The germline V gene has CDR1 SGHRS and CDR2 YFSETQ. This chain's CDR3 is CASSHDSYGYTF. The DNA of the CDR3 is TGCGCCAGCAGCCACGACAGCTATGGCTACACCTTC.

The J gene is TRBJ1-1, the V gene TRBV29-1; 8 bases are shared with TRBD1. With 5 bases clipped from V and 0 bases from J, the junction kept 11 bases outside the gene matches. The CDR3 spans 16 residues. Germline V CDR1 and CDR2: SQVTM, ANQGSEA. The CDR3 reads CSVPGQGGYMNTEAFF. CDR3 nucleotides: TGCAGCGTTCCTGGACAGGGAGGGTACATGAACACTGAAGCTTTCTTT.

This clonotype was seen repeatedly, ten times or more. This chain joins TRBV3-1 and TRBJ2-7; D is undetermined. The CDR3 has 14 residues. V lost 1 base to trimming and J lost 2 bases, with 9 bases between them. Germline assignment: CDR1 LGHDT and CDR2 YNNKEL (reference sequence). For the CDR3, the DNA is TGTGCCAGCAGCCAAGTCCCAGGAGCCTACGAGCAGTACTTC. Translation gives CASSQVPGAYEQYF.

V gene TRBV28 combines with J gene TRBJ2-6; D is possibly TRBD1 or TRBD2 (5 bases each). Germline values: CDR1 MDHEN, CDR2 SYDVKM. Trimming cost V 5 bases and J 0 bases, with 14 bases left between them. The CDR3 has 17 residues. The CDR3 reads CASSPGPTTSGANVLTF. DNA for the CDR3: TGTGCCAGCAGTCCGGGACCTACGACCTCTGGGGCCAACGTCCTGACTTTC.

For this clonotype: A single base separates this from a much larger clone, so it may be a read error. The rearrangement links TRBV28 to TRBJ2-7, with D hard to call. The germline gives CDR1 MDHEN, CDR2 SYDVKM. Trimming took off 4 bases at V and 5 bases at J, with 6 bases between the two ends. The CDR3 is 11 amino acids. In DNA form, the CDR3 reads TGTGCCAGCAGTTCGACCGACGAGCAGTACTTC. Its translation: CASSSTDEQYF.

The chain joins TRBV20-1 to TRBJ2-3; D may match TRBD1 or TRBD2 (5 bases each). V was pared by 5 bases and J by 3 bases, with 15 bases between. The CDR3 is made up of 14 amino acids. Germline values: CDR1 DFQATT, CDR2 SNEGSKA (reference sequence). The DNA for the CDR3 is TGCAGTGCTCATAGTGAGGGGTCGACAGATACGCAGTATTTT. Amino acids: CSAHSEGSTDTQYF.

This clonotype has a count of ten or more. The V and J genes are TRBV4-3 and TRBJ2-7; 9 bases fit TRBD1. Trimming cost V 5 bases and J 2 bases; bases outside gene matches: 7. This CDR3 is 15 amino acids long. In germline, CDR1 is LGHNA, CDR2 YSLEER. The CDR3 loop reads CASSRGQGGPYEQYF. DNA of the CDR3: TGCGCCAGCAGCAGGGGACAGGGAGGTCCCTACGAGCAGTACTTC.

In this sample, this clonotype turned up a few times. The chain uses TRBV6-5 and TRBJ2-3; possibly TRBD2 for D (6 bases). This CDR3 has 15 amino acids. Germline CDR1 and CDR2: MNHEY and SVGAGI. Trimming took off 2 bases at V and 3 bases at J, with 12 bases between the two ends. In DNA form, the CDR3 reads TGTGCCAGCAGTTACGGAGGAGGGATAACAGATACGCAGTATTTT. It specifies CASSYGGGITDTQYF.

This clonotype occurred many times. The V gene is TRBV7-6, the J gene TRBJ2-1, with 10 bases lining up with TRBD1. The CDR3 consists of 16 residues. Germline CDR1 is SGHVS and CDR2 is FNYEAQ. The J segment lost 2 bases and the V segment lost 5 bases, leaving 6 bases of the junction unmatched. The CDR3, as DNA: TGTGCCAGCAGCCCTTTCGGACAGGGGGCCTACAATGAGCAGTTCTTC. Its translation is CASSPFGQGAYNEQFF.

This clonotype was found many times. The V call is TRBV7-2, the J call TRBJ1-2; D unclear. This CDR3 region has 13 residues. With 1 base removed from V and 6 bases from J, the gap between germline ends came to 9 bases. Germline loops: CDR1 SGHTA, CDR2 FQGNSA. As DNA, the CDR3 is TGTGCCAGCAGCTTAGTTTTTTCGGATGGCTACACCTTC. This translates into CASSLVFSDGYTF.

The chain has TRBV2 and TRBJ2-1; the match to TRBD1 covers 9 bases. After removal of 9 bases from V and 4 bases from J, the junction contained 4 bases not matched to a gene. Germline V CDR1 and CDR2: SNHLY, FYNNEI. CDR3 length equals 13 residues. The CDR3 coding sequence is TGTGCCAGTACAGGGGGCCCGTACAATGAGCAGTTCTTC. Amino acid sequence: CASTGGPYNEQFF.

The CDR3 region is CSPTGTGQLYGYTF. CDR3 coding DNA: TGCAGTCCGACCGGGACAGGGCAACTCTATGGCTACACCTTC. The V and J genes are TRBV20-1 and TRBJ1-2; 9 bases line up with TRBD1. With 8 bases clipped from V and 4 bases from J, the junction kept 11 bases outside the gene matches. The CDR3 spans 14 residues. CDR1 is DFQATT, CDR2 SNEGSKA, per germline (reference sequence).

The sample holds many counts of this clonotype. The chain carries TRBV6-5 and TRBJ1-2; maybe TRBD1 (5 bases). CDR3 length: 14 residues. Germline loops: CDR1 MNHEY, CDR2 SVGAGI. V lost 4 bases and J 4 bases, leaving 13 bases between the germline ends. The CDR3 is CASSSTAASYGYTF. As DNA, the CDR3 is TGTGCCAGCAGTTCGACAGCCGCTAGCTATGGCTACACCTTC.

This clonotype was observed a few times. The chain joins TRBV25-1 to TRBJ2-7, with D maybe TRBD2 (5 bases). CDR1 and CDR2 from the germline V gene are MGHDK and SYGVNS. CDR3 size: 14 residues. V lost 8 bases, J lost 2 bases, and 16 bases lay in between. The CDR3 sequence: CASSSAGRTYEQYF. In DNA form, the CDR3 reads TGTGCCAGCTCTTCGGCGGGTCGAACCTACGAGCAGTACTTC.